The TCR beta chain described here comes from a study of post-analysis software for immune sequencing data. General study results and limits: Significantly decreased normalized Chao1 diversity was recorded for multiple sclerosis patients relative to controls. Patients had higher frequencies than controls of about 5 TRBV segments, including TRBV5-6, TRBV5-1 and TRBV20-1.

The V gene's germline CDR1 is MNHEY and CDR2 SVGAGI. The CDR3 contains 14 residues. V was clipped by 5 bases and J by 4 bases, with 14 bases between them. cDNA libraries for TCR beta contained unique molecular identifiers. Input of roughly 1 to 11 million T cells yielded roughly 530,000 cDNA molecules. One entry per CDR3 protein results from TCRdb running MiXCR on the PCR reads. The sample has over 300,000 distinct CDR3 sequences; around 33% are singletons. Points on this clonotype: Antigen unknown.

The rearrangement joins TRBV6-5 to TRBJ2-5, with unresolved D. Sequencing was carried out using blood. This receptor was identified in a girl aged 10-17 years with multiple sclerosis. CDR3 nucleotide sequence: TGTGCCAGCAGTACCCCGACATTTCGAGAGACCCAGTACTTC. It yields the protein CASSTPTFRETQYF.